One sample yielded the 9 T cell receptor beta chains listed below, sequenced in a study of blood T cells in healthy people across ages. Together with a sample-barcoded 5' primer, a J-beta primer mix was included in a second PCR lasting about 7 to 11 cycles. TCRdb re-called the 5' RACE reads with MiXCR, one entry per CDR3 protein. Of hundreds of thousands of distinct CDR3 sequences listed, 45% to 65% were seen once; the top ten hold around 37%. Sequenced: blood. Every receptor here comes from a man between 60 and 70 years old in good health.

The J gene is TRBJ2-6, the V gene TRBV5-1, with D perhaps TRBD1 or TRBD2 (5 bases each). CDR3 length: 19 residues. In germline, CDR1 is SGHRS, CDR2 YFSETQ. Trimming stripped 4 bases from V and 0 bases from J, with 20 bases between. The CDR3 DNA reads TGCGCCAGCAGCCGGGGACGAGCCACCCCTCTCTCTGGGGCCAACGTCCTGACTTTC. Translating gives CASSRGRATPLSGANVLTF.

In nucleotides, the CDR3 is TGTGCCAGCAGTGAAATCCCGGGACTGGCTTCACCCCTCCACTTT. It yields the protein CASSEIPGLASPLHF. The chain carries TRBV2 and TRBJ1-6, with D maybe TRBD1 (5 bases). Trimming removed 2 bases from V and 9 bases from J, with 14 bases in between. The germline CDR1 and CDR2 sequences are SNHLY and FYNNEI. There are 15 residues in the CDR3.

This chain joins TRBV21-1 and TRBJ2-3; the D call TRBD1 from the table was never checked on the DNA. TRBV21-1 is noted as a pseudogene. The CDR3 totals 17 residues. CDR3 DNA sequence: TGTGCCAGCAGCAAAGGGGGGTGCGGCGGACTCACAGATACGCAGTATTTT. Its translation is CASSKGGCGGLTDTQYF.

This sequence joins TRBV5-1 and TRBJ1-1, with D possibly being TRBD1 (5 bases). The germline V gene has CDR1 SGHRS and CDR2 YFSETQ. Trimming left V 3 bases short and J 4 bases short, with 16 bases between. CDR3 length: 15 amino acids. The chain's CDR3 is CASSSDGGSGTEAFF. For the CDR3, the DNA is TGCGCCAGCAGCTCGGACGGGGGGTCGGGCACTGAAGCTTTCTTT.

For the CDR3, the DNA is TGTGCCAGCCAGAAGAGAGTTAGCGGGGAATACAATGAGCAGTTCTTC. It yields the protein CASQKRVSGEYNEQFF. J is TRBJ2-1 and V is TRBV9; 8 bases are shared with TRBD2. CDR3 size: 16 residues. Germline loops: CDR1 SGDLS, CDR2 YYNGEE. J was trimmed by 4 bases and V by 7 bases; bases with no gene match: 13.

This sequence joins TRBV7-9 and TRBJ1-5; D is ambiguous. V dropped 0 bases and J dropped 5 bases, with 8 bases sitting between them. Germline CDR1 is SEHNR and CDR2 is FQNEAQ (reference sequence). The CDR3 covers 14 residues. The CDR3 region is CASSLASKDQPQHF. CDR3 nucleotide sequence: TGTGCCAGCAGCTTAGCTAGTAAGGATCAGCCCCAGCATTTT.

The J gene is TRBJ1-1, the V gene TRBV29-1, with 9 positions matching TRBD1. CDR1 is SQVTM, CDR2 ANQGSEA, per germline. V dropped 3 bases and J dropped 7; count of bases not matched to a gene: 15. This CDR3 contains 16 residues. CDR3 coding DNA: TGCAGCGTTGATGAACAGGGGGCGGCCCTCTTGGGTGAAGCTTTCTTT. It encodes CSVDEQGAALLGEAFF.

The chain employs TRBV6-5 and TRBJ2-6, with D hard to call. Trimming removed 0 bases at V and 0 bases at J, with 3 bases between. The CDR3 sequence is 15 residues long. CDR1 and CDR2 from the germline V gene are MNHEY and SVGAGI. The CDR3, as DNA: TGTGCCAGCAGTTACTCGATCTCTGGGGCCAACGTCCTGACTTTC. Residues: CASSYSISGANVLTF.

The chain employs TRBV6-6 and TRBJ1-2, with 12 nucleotides matching TRBD1. The CDR3 is made up of 15 amino acids. J lost 6 bases, V lost 6 bases, and 8 bases had no gene match. In germline, CDR1 is MNHNY, CDR2 SVGAGI (reference sequence). The CDR3 protein is CASRGTGTGGHGYTF. The CDR3 DNA follows: TGTGCCAGCAGGGGCACCGGGACAGGGGGCCATGGCTACACCTTC.